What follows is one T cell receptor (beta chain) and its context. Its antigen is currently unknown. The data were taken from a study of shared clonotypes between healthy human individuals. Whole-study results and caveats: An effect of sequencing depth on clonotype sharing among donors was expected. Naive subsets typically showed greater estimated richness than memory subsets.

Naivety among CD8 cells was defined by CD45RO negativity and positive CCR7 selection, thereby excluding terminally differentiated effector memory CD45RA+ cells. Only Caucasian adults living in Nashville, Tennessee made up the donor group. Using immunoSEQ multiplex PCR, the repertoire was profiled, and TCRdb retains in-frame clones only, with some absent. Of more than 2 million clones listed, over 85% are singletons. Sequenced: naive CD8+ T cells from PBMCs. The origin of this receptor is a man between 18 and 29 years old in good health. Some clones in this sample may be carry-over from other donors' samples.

The CDR3, as DNA: TGTGCCAGCAGTTTTGGGCAGGGCCACAATGAGCAGTTCTTC. Its translation: CASSFGQGHNEQFF. The chain is built from TRBV28 and TRBJ2-1, with D tentatively TRBD1 (5 bases). Germline lookup yields CDR1 MDHEN and CDR2 SYDVKM. V lost 3 bases and J lost 5, with 11 bases in between. The CDR3 covers 14 residues. Variable domain in full (rest from reference TRBV28 and TRBJ2-1): DVKVTQSSRYLVKRTGEKVFLECVQDMDHENMFWYRQDPGLGLRLIYFSYDVKMKEKGDIPEGYSVSREKKERFSLILESASTNQTSMYLCASSFGQGHNEQFFGPGTRLTVL.